The 26 T cell receptor beta chains presented below share a single source sample, sequenced in a study of T cells in Graves' hyperthyroidism and ophthalmopathy. RNA transcripts gave rise to amplified TCR beta CDR3 regions. When the TCR CDR3 underwent first-round RT-PCR, the HTBI primer set was used. MiXCR, applied by TCRdb to the multiplex PCR reads, yields one record per CDR3 protein. Here the sample spans some 600,000 distinct CDR3 sequences, over 11% being singletons. Sequencing input: blood. These receptors were obtained from a woman aged 25 to 45 with Graves' hyperthyroidism that later progressed to Graves' ophthalmopathy.

This clonotype has just a few counts. The V gene is TRBV27, the J gene TRBJ2-6; no definite D call. Per germline, CDR1 MNHEY and CDR2 SMNVEV (reference sequence). V was cut by 4 bases and J by 2 bases, with 6 bases left in between. This CDR3 comprises 14 residues. The DNA for the CDR3 is TGTGCCAGCAGTTCCTACACTGGGGCCAACGTCCTGACTTTC. Its translation is CASSSYTGANVLTF.

This clonotype was counted only a few times. The rearrangement joins TRBV28 to TRBJ1-4; 8 nucleotides line up with TRBD1. The CDR3 is 13 amino acids. The germline V gene has CDR1 MDHEN and CDR2 SYDVKM. The ends lost 4 bases at V and 5 bases at J; junction bases unmatched: 0. In DNA, the CDR3 is TGTGCCAGCAGTTGGACAGGGAATGAAAAACTGTTTTTT. Translation gives CASSWTGNEKLFF. Using reference TRBV28 and TRBJ1-4 for the parts outside the CDR3, the full variable domain is DVKVTQSSRYLVKRTGEKVFLECVQDMDHENMFWYRQDPGLGLRLIYFSYDVKMKEKGDIPEGYSVSREKKERFSLILESASTNQTSMYLCASSWTGNEKLFFGSGTQLSVL.

A word on this clonotype: This sequence may be a read error, since a much larger clone differs from it by one base. This sequence joins TRBV7-2 and TRBJ1-3; 7 bases match TRBD1. The germline V gene encodes CDR1 SGHTA and CDR2 FQGNSA. The V and J ends lost 5 bases and 0 bases, in that order; junction bases with no gene match: 1. This CDR3 has 14 residues. CDR3 in amino acids: CASSRQGSGNTIYF. The DNA for the CDR3 is TGTGCCAGCAGCCGACAGGGCTCTGGAAACACCATATATTTT.

This clonotype has at least ten counts. The chain combines TRBV12-3 or TRBV12-4 with TRBJ2-7; D unclear. The CDR3 has 15 amino acids. Between the trimmed V and J ends, which lost 3 bases and 2 bases, there was a span of 14 bases. CDR3 protein: CASSFMSPVAYEQYF. The CDR3 DNA is TGTGCCAGCAGTTTTATGTCTCCGGTCGCCTACGAGCAGTACTTC.

This clonotype was counted at least ten times. The chain has TRBV19 and TRBJ1-1, with D uncertain. V dropped 2 bases and J dropped 1 base, with 5 bases sitting between them. The CDR3 is made up of 13 amino acids. Germline-derived CDR1 and CDR2 are LNHDA and SQIVND (reference sequence). This CDR3 is CASSISWNTEAFF. The CDR3 DNA is TGTGCCAGTAGTATAAGCTGGAACACTGAAGCTTTCTTT. The variable domain in full, completed from reference TRBV19 and TRBJ1-1, reads DGGITQSPKYLFRKEGQNVTLSCEQNLNHDAMYWYRQDPGQGLRLIYYSQIVNDFQKGDIAEGYSVSREKKESFPLTVTSAQKNPTAFYLCASSISWNTEAFFGQGTRLTVV.

This clonotype appeared many times. The V gene is TRBV2, the J gene TRBJ1-1; D ambiguous. The CDR3 loop spans 13 amino acids. V lost 6 bases and J lost 3, with 11 bases in between. Germline V gene data show CDR1 as SNHLY and CDR2 as FYNNEI. CDR3 loop: CASSYRRDTEAFF. The CDR3 DNA sequence: TGTGCCAGCAGCTATAGACGGGACACTGAAGCTTTCTTT.

V and J are TRBV3-1 and TRBJ2-6, with D hard to call. Per germline, CDR1 LGHDT and CDR2 YNNKEL (reference sequence). V was trimmed by 0 bases and J by 0 bases, leaving 9 bases between them. The CDR3 contains 17 residues. The chain's CDR3 is CASSQETPFSGANVLTF. CDR3 coding DNA: TGTGCCAGCAGCCAAGAGACCCCATTCTCTGGGGCCAACGTCCTGACTTTC.

This clonotype occurred many times. The CDR3 protein is CSVRTDKGTQYF. The CDR3 DNA reads TGCAGCGTACGGACGGACAAGGGGACCCAGTACTTC. The rearrangement joins TRBV29-1 to TRBJ2-5; maybe TRBD1 (5 bases). V lost 6 bases to trimming and J lost 7 bases, with 15 bases between them. Germline V gene lookup returns CDR1 SQVTM and CDR2 ANQGSEA. This CDR3 spans 12 amino acids. Together with reference TRBV29-1 and TRBJ2-5, the CDR3 gives the full variable domain: SAVISQKPSRDICQRGTSLTIQCQVDSQVTMMFWYRQQPGQSLTLIATANQGSEATYESGFVIDKFPISRPNLTFSTLTVSNMSPEDSSIYLCSVRTDKGTQYFGPGTRLLVL.

This clonotype was seen a few times. The V and J genes are TRBV24-1 and TRBJ2-2, with unresolved D. Per the germline V gene, CDR1 is KGHDR and CDR2 is SFDVKD. Deletions cut 1 base from V and 2 bases from J, with 7 bases between. The CDR3 sequence is 15 residues long. In DNA form, the CDR3 reads TGTGCCACCAGTGATTTTACGGCTAACACCGGGGAGCTGTTTTTT. Translating it yields CATSDFTANTGELFF.

This clonotype was counted at least ten times. V gene TRBV20-1 combines with J gene TRBJ1-4, with TRBD1 matching over 7 bases. V lost 0 bases to trimming and J lost 7 bases; unmatched junction nucleotides: 5. Germline lookup yields CDR1 DFQATT and CDR2 SNEGSKA (reference sequence). The CDR3 extends over 14 amino acids. DNA of the CDR3: TGCAGTGCTAGAGATAGACAGGGTACTGAAAAACTGTTTTTT. Its protein is CSARDRQGTEKLFF.

This clonotype appeared a few times. V and J are TRBV30 and TRBJ1-1; TRBD1 matches 7 bases. J gave up 3 bases and V 3 bases, and 10 bases lay outside the gene matches. From germline, CDR1 is GTSNPN and CDR2 SVGIG (reference sequence). The length of the CDR3 is 15 residues. For the CDR3, the DNA is TGTGCCTGGAGGAGGGGGCTTAGCGGGTACACTGAAGCTTTCTTT. Protein product: CAWRRGLSGYTEAFF.

This clonotype was detected many times. The chain is built from TRBV30 and TRBJ2-5; D not resolved. Germline loops: CDR1 GTSNPN, CDR2 SVGIG (reference sequence). Trimming shortened V by 4 bases and J by 3 bases, and 27 bases separated the two germline ends. This CDR3 is 18 amino acids long. DNA for the CDR3: TGTGCCTGGACCCAACTTTATCGATGGACCATCACCGAAGAGACCCAGTACTTC. This encodes CAWTQLYRWTITEETQYF. The full variable domain, in which reference TRBV30 and TRBJ2-5 provide the parts outside the CDR3, is SQTIHQWPATLVQPVGSPLSLECTVEGTSNPNLYWYRQAAGRGLQLLFYSVGIGQISSEVPQNLSASRPQDRQFILSSKKLLLSDSGFYLCAWTQLYRWTITEETQYFGPGTRLLVL.

This clonotype was seen ten or more times. Written as DNA, the CDR3 is TGTGCCGGAGGGACAGGTCCCACAGATACGCAGTATTTT. This sequence encodes CAGGTGPTDTQYF. The chain is built from TRBV27 and TRBJ2-3, with 8 bases lining up with TRBD1. V shed 11 bases, J shed 2 bases, and the junction held 6 bases outside the gene matches. Germline assignment: CDR1 MNHEY and CDR2 SMNVEV (reference sequence). The CDR3 runs 13 residues.

Ten or more counts support this clonotype. Mismatch with germline at one junction end may stem from a read error. CDR3 in DNA: TGTGCCAACAGCTCCACCGGGACAGCCTACGAGCAGTACTTC. Translating it yields CANSSTGTAYEQYF. The V gene is TRBV7-3, the J gene TRBJ2-7; 7 bases are a match to TRBD1. The CDR3 is made up of 14 amino acids. Germline loops: CDR1 SGHTA, CDR2 FQGTGA.

This clonotype was seen at least ten times. The genes are TRBV24-1 and TRBJ2-3; D ambiguous. Trimming removed 1 base from V and 0 bases from J, with 4 bases in between. The CDR3 extends over 14 amino acids. Germline-derived CDR1 and CDR2 are KGHDR and SFDVKD. Here the CDR3 DNA reads TGTGCCACCAGTGATTTAATTAGCACAGATACGCAGTATTTT. This gives the protein CATSDLISTDTQYF.

There are many counts of this clonotype. V gene TRBV2 combines with J gene TRBJ1-5; unclear D gene. Trimming shortened V by 5 bases and J by 4 bases, and 12 bases separated the two germline ends. CDR3 length: 14 residues. Germline V lookup: CDR1 SNHLY, CDR2 FYNNEI. The CDR3 protein is CASSIRGGNQPQHF. DNA for the CDR3: TGTGCCAGCAGTATACGGGGAGGGAATCAGCCCCAGCATTTT.

This clonotype was found many times. The chain is built from TRBV2 and TRBJ1-5, with a tentative D call TRBD1 (6 bases). The V end lost 7 bases, the J end lost 4 bases, and 14 bases lay between the germline ends. The CDR3 is 14 amino acids. Germline values: CDR1 SNHLY, CDR2 FYNNEI. The CDR3 nucleotides are TGTGCCAGCACGGCAGGGGCTTTAAATCAGCCCCAGCATTTT. This codes for CASTAGALNQPQHF. The full variable domain, its missing parts supplied by reference TRBV2 and TRBJ1-5, is EPEVTQTPSHQVTQMGQEVILRCVPISNHLYFYWYRQILGQKVEFLVSFYNNEISEKSEIFDDQFSVERPDGSNFTLKIRSTKLEDSAMYFCASTAGALNQPQHFGDGTRLSIL.

This clonotype appeared many times. The genes are TRBV12-3 or TRBV12-4 and TRBJ1-1; D unclear. V lost 5 bases and J 9 bases, leaving 19 bases between the germline ends. The CDR3 has 14 amino acids. The CDR3, as DNA: TGTGCCAGCAGTGCCAAAGCCCCACAGATGAAAGCTTTCTTT. This encodes CASSAKAPQMKAFF.

This chain connects TRBV7-9 to TRBJ2-7; D gene unclear. CDR3 length: 12 amino acids. The ends were cut back, 5 bases at V and 2 bases at J, with 7 bases in the middle. CDR1 and CDR2 from the germline V gene are SEHNR and FQNEAQ (reference sequence). CDR3 sequence reads: CASSISPYEQYF. CDR3 coding DNA: TGTGCCAGCAGCATAAGCCCCTACGAGCAGTACTTC.

The rearrangement uses TRBV4-2 and TRBJ2-6; possibly TRBD1 for D (7 bases). The CDR3 is made up of 18 amino acids. Trimming removed 0 bases at V and 4 bases at J, with 16 bases between. CDR1 and CDR2 (germline): LGHNA, YNFKEQ. The CDR3 DNA reads as TGTGCCAGCAGCCAAGAACCGGCAGGGGGGTCCGGGGCCAACGTCCTGACTTTC. Translation: CASSQEPAGGSGANVLTF.

The chain combines TRBV27 with TRBJ2-1; D gene ambiguous. Trimming stripped 3 bases from V and 9 bases from J, with 12 bases between. CDR1 is MNHEY, CDR2 SMNVEV, per germline (reference sequence). CDR3 size: 13 residues. The CDR3 loop is CASSFASPSEQFF. The DNA of the CDR3 is TGTGCCAGCAGTTTTGCCTCGCCGTCTGAGCAGTTCTTC.

This chain connects TRBV6-2 or TRBV6-3 to TRBJ2-5; 9 bases are a match to TRBD2. The CDR3 is 15 residues long. Trimming cost V 8 bases and J 2 bases; bases outside gene matches: 9. Looked up from germline, CDR1 is MNHEY and CDR2 is SVGEGT. CDR3 nucleotides: TGTGCCAGCGGACTAGCGTTACAAGTACAAGAGACCCAGTACTTC. Residues: CASGLALQVQETQYF.

The rearrangement joins TRBV7-9 to TRBJ2-7; no clear D gene. The CDR3 sequence is 14 residues long. V lost 6 bases and J lost 0, with 12 bases in between. Germline V gene sequence: CDR1 SEHNR, CDR2 FQNEAQ (reference sequence). The CDR3, as DNA: TGTGCCAGCAGTTATAGACCGAACTCCTACGAGCAGTACTTC. It codes for CASSYRPNSYEQYF.

This clonotype was seen ten or more times. This chain joins TRBV6-2 or TRBV6-3 and TRBJ2-7; 7 bases are shared with TRBD1. Germline CDR1 is MNHEY and CDR2 is SVGEGT. V was clipped by 4 bases and J by 5 bases; unmatched bases: 11. The length of the CDR3 is 15 residues. CDR3 region: CASSFLAGTVDEQYF. CDR3 nucleotide sequence: TGTGCCAGCAGTTTTCTCGCCGGGACAGTCGACGAGCAGTACTTC.

Details on this clonotype: A much more abundant neighbour one base away suggests this may be a read error. The CDR3 sequence: CASTHTFRRVSVDTQYF. The DNA of the CDR3 is TGTGCCAGCACCCATACATTCCGACGTGTGTCAGTCGATACGCAGTATTTT. The chain combines TRBV6-2 or TRBV6-3 with TRBJ2-3; D gene uncertain. Germline lookup yields CDR1 MNHEY and CDR2 SVGEGT. The CDR3 covers 17 residues. The V end was cut by 7 bases, the J end by 6 bases, with 26 bases between.

The rearrangement links TRBV27 to TRBJ2-7, with D possibly being TRBD2 (7 bases). Germline V CDR1 and CDR2: MNHEY, SMNVEV (reference sequence). Trimming took 4 bases from V and 5 from J, leaving 15 bases between them. CDR3 length: 14 amino acids. For the CDR3, the DNA is TGTGCCAGCAGTTGGGGGGGGCCAGCCGACGAGCAGTACTTC. This gives the protein CASSWGGPADEQYF.